Sequencing of this T cell receptor beta chain was carried out in a study of lymphopenia after photon versus proton radiotherapy. The CDR3 contains 14 residues. The germline CDR1 and CDR2 sequences are MRHNA and SNTAGT. Deletions cut 6 bases from V and 3 bases from J, with 11 bases between. Comment on this clone: The antigen is unknown.

Repertoires were generated with immunoSEQ multiplex PCR, while TCRdb's copy carries only in-frame clones and drops some. This table has approximately 25,000 clones, approximately 90% appearing once. Points from the study as a whole: Proton therapy kept repertoires fairly stable, unlike photons, which gained effector/memory cells. After lymphocyte nadir, photon-treated repertoires showed oligoclonal expansion, especially CD8+ Temra.

The material was peripheral blood, obtained from a patient treated with photon-based radiotherapy. The chain is built from TRBV6-4 and TRBJ2-2; tentative D call: TRBD2 (5 bases). This clonotype was sampled from a man aged 45 to 65 with gastric cancer. The CDR3 protein is CASSLRADTGELFF. The CDR3 coding sequence is TGTGCCAGCAGCCTCCGAGCGGACACCGGGGAGCTGTTTTTT.